The next 8 T cell receptor beta chains were all read from a single sample in a study of regulatory and conventional T cells in RAG deficiency. TCRdb's copy holds only in-frame clones and misses some; the assay was immunoSEQ multiplex PCR. The profile shows tens of thousands of clones, around 89% of them singletons. The sample was also reused in another study, on regulatory T cells. That investigation notes: Primers: 52 TRBV forward and 13 TRBJ reverse.

Sequenced material: CD8+ T cells sorted from blood. The source of these receptors is a human donor in good health.

V usage is TRBV15 and J usage is TRBJ2-1; TRBD2 aligns across 7 bases. The CDR3 covers 13 residues. The germline V gene has CDR1 LNHNV and CDR2 YYDKDF (reference sequence). J was trimmed by 4 bases and V by 7 bases; bases with no gene match: 4. The CDR3 loop is CATTREDYNEQFF. CDR3 in DNA: TGTGCCACCACCCGGGAGGATTACAATGAGCAGTTCTTC.

The chain carries TRBV6-6 and TRBJ2-2; no clear D gene. Trimming left V 0 bases short and J 4 bases short, with 12 bases between. Germline lookup yields CDR1 MNHNY and CDR2 SVGAGI (reference sequence). There are 16 residues in the CDR3. CDR3: CASSYSRSEGTGELFF. CDR3 sequence (DNA): TGTGCCAGCAGTTACTCGAGAAGCGAAGGCACCGGGGAGCTGTTTTTT.

The chain is built from TRBV19 and TRBJ1-3; D unclear. V gave up 4 bases and J gave up 0 bases, with 10 bases separating them. This CDR3 is 15 amino acids long. Germline-derived CDR1 and CDR2 are LNHDA and SQIVND (reference sequence). This CDR3 is CASSTRRNSGNTIYF. The CDR3 nucleotides are TGTGCCAGTAGTACCCGACGGAACTCTGGAAACACCATATATTTT.

This chain joins TRBV19 and TRBJ2-5; D call uncertain. V was pared by 9 bases and J by 4 bases, with 9 bases between. In germline, CDR1 is LNHDA, CDR2 SQIVND (reference sequence). The CDR3 is 11 amino acids. The CDR3 DNA reads as TGTGCCAGCAGACTCGGAGAGACCCAGTACTTC. It yields the protein CASRLGETQYF.

This chain links TRBV7-6 with TRBJ2-3; D remains unclear. Trimming took off 2 bases at V and 2 bases at J, with 11 bases between the two ends. The germline V gene encodes CDR1 SGHVS and CDR2 FNYEAQ. This CDR3 has 15 amino acids. CDR3 in amino acids: CASSLTLHHTDTQYF. The DNA of the CDR3 is TGTGCCAGCAGCTTAACCCTACATCACACAGATACGCAGTATTTT.

This clone was seen more than once but under ten times. The chain carries TRBV9 and TRBJ2-7, with D perhaps assigned TRBD1 or TRBD2 (6 bases each). This CDR3 contains 15 residues. The germline CDR1 and CDR2 sequences are SGDLS and YYNGEE. With 0 bases removed from V and 5 bases from J, the gap between germline ends came to 15 bases. CDR3 sequence reads: CASSVGRGEWDEQYF. Written as DNA, the CDR3 is TGTGCCAGCAGCGTAGGGAGGGGGGAGTGGGACGAGCAGTACTTC. The entire variable domain, with the rest obtained from reference TRBV9 and TRBJ2-7, is as follows: DSGVTQTPKHLITATGQRVTLRCSPRSGDLSVYWYQQSLDQGLQFLIQYYNGEERAKGNILERFSAQQFPDLHSELNLSSLELGDSALYFCASSVGRGEWDEQYFGPGTRLTVT.

This rearrangement joins TRBV29-1 to TRBJ2-3; D may be TRBD2 (5 bases). The CDR3 is 12 residues long. Germline loops: CDR1 SQVTM, CDR2 ANQGSEA. Trimming removed 5 bases from V and 5 bases from J, with 11 bases in between. The CDR3 reads CSVPRGRDTQYF. The DNA for the CDR3 is TGCAGCGTTCCCCGGGGAAGAGATACGCAGTATTTT.

V is TRBV2 and J is TRBJ1-1; D is ambiguous. The CDR3 is made up of 16 amino acids. With 3 bases removed from V and 2 bases from J, the gap between germline ends came to 16 bases. The germline V gene has CDR1 SNHLY and CDR2 FYNNEI. CDR3 in DNA: TGTGCCAGCAGTGAGTTAAACTGGGAGTTAAACACTGAAGCTTTCTTT. Encoded protein: CASSELNWELNTEAFF.